This T cell receptor (beta chain) was obtained from a study of siplizumab effects on memory and regulatory T cells. Study findings and constraints: Confirmation was lacking for the suppressive function of proliferating Tregs derived from siplizumab cultures.

Each sample contributed 75,000 to 100,000 TCR templates to the assay. Some clones are missing from TCRdb's copy, which holds only in-frame ones; the method was immunoSEQ multiplex PCR. There are 55,000 to 70,000 clones in the sample; approximately 95% occur only once, and roughly two fifths lies in the top ten. As for this clone: What it binds is not known.

The CDR3 totals 16 residues. Trimming removed 1 base at V and 6 bases at J, with 16 bases between. The germline V gene encodes CDR1 SGHTA and CDR2 FQGTGA. The receptor's source is a human donor in good health. Input material: CD8+ T cells sorted from blood. The chain links TRBV7-3 to TRBJ2-1; the D is unclear. The CDR3 loop reads CASSLKGYLGSNEQFF. The CDR3 nucleotides read TGTGCCAGCAGCTTAAAAGGCTACCTAGGGTCCAATGAGCAGTTCTTC. The full variable domain, completed using reference TRBV7-3 and TRBJ2-1, is GAGVSQTPSNKVTEKGKYVELRCDPISGHTALYWYRQSLGQGPEFLIYFQGTGAADDSGLPNDRFFAVRPEGSVSTLKIQRTERGDSAVYLCASSLKGYLGSNEQFFGPGTRLTVL.